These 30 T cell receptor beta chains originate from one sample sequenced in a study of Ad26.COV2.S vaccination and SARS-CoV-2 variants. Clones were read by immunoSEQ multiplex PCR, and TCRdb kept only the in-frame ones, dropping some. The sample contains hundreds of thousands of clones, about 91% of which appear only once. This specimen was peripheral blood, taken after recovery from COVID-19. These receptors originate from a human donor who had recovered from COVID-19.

CDR3 coding DNA: TGCGCCAGCAGCGTGGGACAGAGCACTGAAGCTTTCTTT. As protein: CASSVGQSTEAFF. The chain recombines TRBV5-1 with TRBJ1-1; 7 bases are a match to TRBD1. The CDR3 consists of 13 residues. V lost 4 bases to trimming and J lost 4 bases; unmatched junction nucleotides: 4. Germline V gene data show CDR1 as SGHRS and CDR2 as YFSETQ.

CDR3 DNA: TGTGCTAGTGGTTCGGTCCTGGTCAGGGGTTCCCCTGAAGCTTTCTTT. Its translation is CASGSVLVRGSPEAFF. The chain links TRBV12-5 to TRBJ1-1, with D possibly TRBD1 on 6 matching bases. This CDR3 has 16 amino acids. V was clipped by 4 bases and J by 6 bases, with 21 bases between them. Germline CDR1 is LGHNT and CDR2 is FRNRAP. The full variable domain, completed using reference TRBV12-5 and TRBJ1-1, is DARVTQTPRHKVTEMGQEVTMRCQPILGHNTVFWYRQTMMQGLELLAYFRNRAPLDDSGMPKDRFSAEMPDATLATLKIQPSEPRDSAVYFCASGSVLVRGSPEAFFGQGTRLTVV.

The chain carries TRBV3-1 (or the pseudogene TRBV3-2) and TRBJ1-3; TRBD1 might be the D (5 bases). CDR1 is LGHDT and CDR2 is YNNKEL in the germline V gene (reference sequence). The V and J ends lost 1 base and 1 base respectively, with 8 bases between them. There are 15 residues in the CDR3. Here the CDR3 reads CASSQAGPSGNTIYF. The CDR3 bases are TGTGCCAGCAGCCAAGCAGGGCCTTCTGGAAACACCATATATTTT.

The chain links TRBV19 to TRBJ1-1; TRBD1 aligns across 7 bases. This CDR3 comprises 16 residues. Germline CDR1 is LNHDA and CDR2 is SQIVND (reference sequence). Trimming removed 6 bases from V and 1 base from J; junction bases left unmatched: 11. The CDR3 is CASRPFPGQKNTEAFF. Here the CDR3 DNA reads TGTGCCAGTAGACCTTTCCCGGGACAGAAGAACACTGAAGCTTTCTTT.

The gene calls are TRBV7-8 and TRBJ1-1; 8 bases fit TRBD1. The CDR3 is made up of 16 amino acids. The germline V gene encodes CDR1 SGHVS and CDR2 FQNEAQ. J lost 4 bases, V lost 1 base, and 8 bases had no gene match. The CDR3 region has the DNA TGTGCCAGCAGCTTAGTCCCCCAGGGGGCGCGCACTGAAGCTTTCTTT. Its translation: CASSLVPQGARTEAFF.

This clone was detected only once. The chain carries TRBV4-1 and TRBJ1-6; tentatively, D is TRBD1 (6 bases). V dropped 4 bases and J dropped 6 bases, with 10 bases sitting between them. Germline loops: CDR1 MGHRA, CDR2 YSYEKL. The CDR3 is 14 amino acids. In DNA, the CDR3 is TGCGCCAGCAGCCCTGAGACAGGTAATTCACCCCTCCACTTT. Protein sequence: CASSPETGNSPLHF.

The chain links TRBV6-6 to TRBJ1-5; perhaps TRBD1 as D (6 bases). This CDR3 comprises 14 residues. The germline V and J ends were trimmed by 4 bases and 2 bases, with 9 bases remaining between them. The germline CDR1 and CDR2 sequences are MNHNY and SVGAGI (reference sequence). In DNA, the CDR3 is TGTGCCAGCAGTTCCCGACAGGGCAATCAGCCCCAGCATTTT. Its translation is CASSSRQGNQPQHF.

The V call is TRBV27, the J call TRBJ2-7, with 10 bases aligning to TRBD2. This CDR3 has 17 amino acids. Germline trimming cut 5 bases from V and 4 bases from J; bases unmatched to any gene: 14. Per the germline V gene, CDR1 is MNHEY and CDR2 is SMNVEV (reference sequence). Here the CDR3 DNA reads TGTGCCAGCAGTCCCTTCTACCCTAGCGGGGGCAGTTACGAGCAGTACTTC. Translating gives CASSPFYPSGGSYEQYF.

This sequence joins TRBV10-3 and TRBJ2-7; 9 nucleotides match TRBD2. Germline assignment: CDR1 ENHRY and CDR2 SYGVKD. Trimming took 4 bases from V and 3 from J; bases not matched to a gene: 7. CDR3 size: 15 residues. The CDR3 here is CAISASGTSLYEQYF. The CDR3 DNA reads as TGTGCCATCAGTGCGTCCGGGACTAGCCTCTACGAGCAGTACTTC.

Here the CDR3 reads CASSGDYSREQYF. The CDR3 DNA is TGTGCCAGCAGCGGGGACTATTCTAGAGAGCAGTACTTC. The rearrangement joins TRBV3-1 (or the pseudogene TRBV3-2) to TRBJ2-7; TRBD2 matches 7 bases. The CDR3 consists of 13 residues. The V segment lost 5 bases and the J segment 7 bases; nucleotides outside the gene matches: 8. Germline assignment: CDR1 LGHDT and CDR2 YNNKEL (reference sequence).

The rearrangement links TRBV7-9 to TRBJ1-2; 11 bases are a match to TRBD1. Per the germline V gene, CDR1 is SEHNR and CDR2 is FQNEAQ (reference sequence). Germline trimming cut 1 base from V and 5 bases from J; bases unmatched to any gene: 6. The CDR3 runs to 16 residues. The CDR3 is CASSLVSRDRGYGYTF. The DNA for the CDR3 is TGTGCCAGCAGCTTAGTTTCCAGGGACAGGGGGTATGGCTACACCTTC.

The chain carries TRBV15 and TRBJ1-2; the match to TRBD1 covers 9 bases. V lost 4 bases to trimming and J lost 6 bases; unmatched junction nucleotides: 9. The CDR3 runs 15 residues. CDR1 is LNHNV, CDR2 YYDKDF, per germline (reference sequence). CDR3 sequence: CATSIKQGALHGYTF. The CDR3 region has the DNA TGTGCCACCAGCATAAAACAGGGGGCCCTTCATGGCTACACCTTC.

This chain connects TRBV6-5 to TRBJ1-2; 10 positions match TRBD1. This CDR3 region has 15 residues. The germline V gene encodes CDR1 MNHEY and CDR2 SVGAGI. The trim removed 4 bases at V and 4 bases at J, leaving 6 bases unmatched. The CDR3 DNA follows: TGTGCCAGCAGTTTCCGGGACAGGGGATCCTATGGCTACACCTTC. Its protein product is CASSFRDRGSYGYTF.

CDR3 region: CASSWDGNYGYTF. The CDR3, as DNA: TGTGCCAGCAGCTGGGACGGAAACTATGGCTACACCTTC. The chain uses TRBV7-2 and TRBJ1-2, with D perhaps TRBD1 (5 bases). The CDR3 spans 13 residues. From germline, CDR1 is SGHTA and CDR2 FQGNSA. V was trimmed by 4 bases and J by 2 bases, leaving 8 bases between them.

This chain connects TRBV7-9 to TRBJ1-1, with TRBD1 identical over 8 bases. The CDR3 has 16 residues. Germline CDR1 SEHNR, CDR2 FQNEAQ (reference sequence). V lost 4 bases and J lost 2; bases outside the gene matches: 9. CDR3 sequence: CASSSTWTGINTEAFF. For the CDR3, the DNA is TGTGCCAGCAGCTCAACCTGGACAGGGATAAACACTGAAGCTTTCTTT.

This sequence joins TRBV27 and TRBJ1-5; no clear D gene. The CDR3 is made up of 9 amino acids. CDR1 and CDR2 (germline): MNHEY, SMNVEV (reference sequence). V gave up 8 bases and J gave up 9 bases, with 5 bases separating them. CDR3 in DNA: TGTGCCAGCGGACGGCCCCAGCATTTT. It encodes CASGRPQHF.

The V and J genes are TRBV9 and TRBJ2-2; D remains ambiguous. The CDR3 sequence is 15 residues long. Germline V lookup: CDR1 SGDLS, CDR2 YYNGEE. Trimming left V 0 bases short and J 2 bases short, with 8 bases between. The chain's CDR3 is CASSVALYNTGELFF. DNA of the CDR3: TGTGCCAGCAGCGTAGCCCTATACAACACCGGGGAGCTGTTTTTT.

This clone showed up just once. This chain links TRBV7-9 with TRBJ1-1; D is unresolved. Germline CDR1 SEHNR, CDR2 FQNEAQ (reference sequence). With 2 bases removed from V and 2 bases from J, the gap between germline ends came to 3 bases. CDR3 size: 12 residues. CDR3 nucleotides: TGTGCCAGCAGCTTACAAAACACTGAAGCTTTCTTT. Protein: CASSLQNTEAFF. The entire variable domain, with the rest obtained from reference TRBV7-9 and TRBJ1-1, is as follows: DTGVSQNPRHKITKRGQNVTFRCDPISEHNRLYWYRQTLGQGPEFLTYFQNEAQLEKSRLLSDRFSAERPKGSFSTLEIQRTEQGDSAMYLCASSLQNTEAFFGQGTRLTVV.

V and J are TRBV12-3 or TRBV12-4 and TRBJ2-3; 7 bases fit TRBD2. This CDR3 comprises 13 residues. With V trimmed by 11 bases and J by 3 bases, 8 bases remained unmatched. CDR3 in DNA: TGTGCCTACAAGAGAGCGGGGACAGATACGCAGTATTTT. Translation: CAYKRAGTDTQYF.

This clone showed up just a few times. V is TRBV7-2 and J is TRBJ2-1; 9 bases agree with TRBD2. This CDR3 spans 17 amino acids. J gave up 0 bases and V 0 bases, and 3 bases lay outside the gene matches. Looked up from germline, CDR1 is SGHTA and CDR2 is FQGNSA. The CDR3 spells CASSLAPSGTSYNEQFF. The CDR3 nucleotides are TGTGCCAGCAGCTTAGCGCCTAGCGGGACCTCCTACAATGAGCAGTTCTTC.

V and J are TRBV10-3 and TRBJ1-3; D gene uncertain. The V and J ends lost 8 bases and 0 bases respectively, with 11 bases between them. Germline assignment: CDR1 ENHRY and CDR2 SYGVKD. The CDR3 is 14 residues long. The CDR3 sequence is CAIENSRSGNTIYF. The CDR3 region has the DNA TGTGCCATCGAGAACAGCCGCTCTGGAAACACCATATATTTT.

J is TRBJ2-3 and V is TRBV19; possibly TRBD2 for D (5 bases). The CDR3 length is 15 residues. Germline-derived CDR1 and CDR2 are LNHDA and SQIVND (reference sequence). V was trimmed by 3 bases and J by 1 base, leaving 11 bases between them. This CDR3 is CASSMRGPRTDTQYF. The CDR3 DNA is TGTGCCAGTAGTATGAGAGGGCCACGCACAGATACGCAGTATTTT.

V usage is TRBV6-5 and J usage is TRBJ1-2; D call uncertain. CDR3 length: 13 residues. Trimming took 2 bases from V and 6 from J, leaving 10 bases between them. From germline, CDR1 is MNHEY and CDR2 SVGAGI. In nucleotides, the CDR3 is TGTGCCAGCAGTTACAAACTGTATGATGGCTACACCTTC. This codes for CASSYKLYDGYTF.

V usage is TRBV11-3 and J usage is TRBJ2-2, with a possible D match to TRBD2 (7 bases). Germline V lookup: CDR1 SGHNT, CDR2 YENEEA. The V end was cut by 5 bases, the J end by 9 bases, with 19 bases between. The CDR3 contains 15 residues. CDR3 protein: CASSPGGGELRELFF. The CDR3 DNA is TGTGCCAGCAGCCCAGGAGGGGGGGAACTAAGGGAGCTGTTTTTT. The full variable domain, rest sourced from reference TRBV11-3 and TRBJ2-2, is EAGVVQSPRYKIIEKKQPVAFWCNPISGHNTLYWYLQNLGQGPELLIRYENEEAVDDSQLPKDRFSAERLKGVDSTLKIQPAELGDSAVYLCASSPGGGELRELFFGEGSRLTVL.

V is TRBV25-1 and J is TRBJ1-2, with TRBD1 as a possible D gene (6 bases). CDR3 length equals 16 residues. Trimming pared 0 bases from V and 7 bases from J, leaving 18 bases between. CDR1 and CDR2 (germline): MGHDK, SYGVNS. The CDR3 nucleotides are TGTGCCAGCAGTGAATATTCAGACAGGCGGCGGAGTGGCTACACCTTC. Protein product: CASSEYSDRRRSGYTF.

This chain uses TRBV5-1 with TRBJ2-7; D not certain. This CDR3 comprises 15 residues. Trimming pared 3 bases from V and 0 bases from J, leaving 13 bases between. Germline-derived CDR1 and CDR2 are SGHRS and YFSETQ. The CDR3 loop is CASSSGRGSSYEQYF. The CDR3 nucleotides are TGCGCCAGCAGCTCCGGACGCGGAAGCTCCTACGAGCAGTACTTC.

The CDR3 protein is CASSGQFNQPQHF. DNA for the CDR3: TGTGCCAGCAGCGGACAGTTCAATCAGCCCCAGCATTTT. The chain joins TRBV7-2 to TRBJ1-5, with D tentatively TRBD1 (6 bases). Germline CDR1 SGHTA, CDR2 FQGNSA. The CDR3 extends over 13 amino acids. V was cut by 5 bases and J by 3 bases, with 8 bases left in between.

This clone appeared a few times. CDR3 coding DNA: TGTGCCAGCAGCGGGGACACTGTGAACTATGGCTACACCTTC. It yields the protein CASSGDTVNYGYTF. The chain has TRBV6-5 and TRBJ1-2, with a weak D call TRBD1 (6 bases). The CDR3 totals 14 residues. Germline lookup yields CDR1 MNHEY and CDR2 SVGAGI. Trimming stripped 6 bases from V and 2 bases from J, with 13 bases between.

This CDR3 reads CASSPWEGYNSPLHF. CDR3 sequence (DNA): TGTGCCAGCAGCCCTTGGGAGGGCTATAATTCACCCCTCCACTTT. This rearrangement joins TRBV9 to TRBJ1-6; no clear D gene. The V gene lost 4 bases and the J gene lost 3 bases, with 11 bases spanning the gap. Germline values: CDR1 SGDLS, CDR2 YYNGEE. This CDR3 is 15 amino acids long.

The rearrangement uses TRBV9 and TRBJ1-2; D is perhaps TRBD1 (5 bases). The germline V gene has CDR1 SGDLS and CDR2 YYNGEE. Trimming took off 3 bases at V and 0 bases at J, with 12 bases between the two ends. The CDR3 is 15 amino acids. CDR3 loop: CASSAPDTTNYGYTF. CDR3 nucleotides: TGTGCCAGCAGCGCCCCGGACACGACTAACTATGGCTACACCTTC.